This T cell receptor (beta chain) emerged from a study of cytomegalovirus exposure and HLA in healthy donors. Only in-frame clones appear in the TCRdb table, and some are missing; sequencing was by immunoSEQ multiplex PCR. The repertoire includes hundreds of thousands of clones, roughly 88% of them detected once, and 0.83% sits in the top ten. The sequenced sample consisted of PBMCs. The receptor was isolated from a woman in her late teens or twenties in good health and CMV-seronegative.

For the CDR3, the DNA is TGTGCCAGCAGTTTATCAGCGGGGGGCGAGACCCAGTACTTC. It specifies CASSLSAGGETQYF. The rearrangement links TRBV27 to TRBJ2-5; 9 bases are a match to TRBD2. Per germline, CDR1 MNHEY and CDR2 SMNVEV (reference sequence). The trim removed 0 bases at V and 5 bases at J, leaving 1 base unmatched. The CDR3 is made up of 14 amino acids.